This entry concerns a single T cell receptor (beta chain). The data derive from a study of blood T cell repertoires in COVID-19. Study-wide context: The analysed material was cDNA or gDNA that came from T cells, B-cell-depleted T cells, or PBMCs.

The V segment lost 5 bases and the J segment 2 bases; nucleotides outside the gene matches: 4. Germline assignment: CDR1 SQVTM and CDR2 ANQGSEA. The CDR3 runs to 13 residues. Original handling: Nucleated cell counts were estimated from reference gene primer amplification. Produced via immunoSEQ multiplex PCR; TCRdb's table is partial and in-frame only. Clone size and the V and J calls come from that table; the DNA yielded D and trimming. The sample records around 200,000 clones, roughly 88% being singletons. The sequence derives from a woman of 80 years or more with acute or convalescent COVID-19. The sequenced material came from peripheral blood. This chain uses TRBV29-1 with TRBJ1-1; TRBD1 aligns across 8 bases. DNA of the CDR3: TGCAGCGTTCGACAGGGGAGTAACACTGAAGCTTTCTTT. Translation gives CSVRQGSNTEAFF.